Listed here are 15 T cell receptor beta chains from one sample, sequenced in a study of cytomegalovirus exposure and HLA in healthy donors. PCR primers comprised 60 Vbeta and 13 Jbeta primers. Some clones are missing from TCRdb's copy, which holds only in-frame ones; the method was immunoSEQ multiplex PCR. The table lists over 150,000 clones, over 70% of them singletons. Material for sequencing was PBMCs. These receptors were collected from a woman aged 55-70 years in good health and CMV-seropositive.

V gene TRBV7-2 combines with J gene TRBJ1-3, with TRBD1 identical over 7 bases. Unmatched junction bases numbered 5, after V lost 1 base and J lost 8 bases. The CDR3 has 14 amino acids. CDR1 SGHTA and CDR2 FQGNSA come from the germline V gene. The CDR3 DNA sequence: TGTGCCAGCAGCTTAGTAGGGGGCCTCGACACCATATATTTT. Amino acid sequence: CASSLVGGLDTIYF. Looking up the rest from reference TRBV7-2 and TRBJ1-3 gives the full variable domain: GAGVSQSPSNKVTEKGKDVELRCDPISGHTALYWYRQSLGQGLEFLIYFQGNSAPDKSGLPSDRFSAERTGGSVSTLTIQRTQQEDSAVYLCASSLVGGLDTIYFGEGSWLTVV.

The chain uses TRBV9 and TRBJ2-7; weak D call: TRBD1 (6 bases). The CDR3 totals 15 residues. Germline CDR1 reads SGDLS; CDR2 reads YYNGEE. The V and J ends lost 0 bases and 4 bases respectively, with 14 bases between them. The CDR3 DNA follows: TGTGCCAGCAGCGTAGATTGGGACACCCGATACGAGCAGTACTTC. Its protein is CASSVDWDTRYEQYF.

V gene TRBV19 combines with J gene TRBJ2-5, with 9 bases lining up with TRBD2. This CDR3 spans 16 amino acids. Trimming cost V 4 bases and J 0 bases; bases outside gene matches: 6. CDR1 LNHDA and CDR2 SQIVND come from the germline V gene (reference sequence). In nucleotides, the CDR3 is TGTGCCAGTAGTACCCTAGCGGGGTTTCACCAAGAGACCCAGTACTTC. It specifies CASSTLAGFHQETQYF.

This clone was seen only a few times. This specimen includes other DNA sequences encoding the same CDR3. The chain carries TRBV30 and TRBJ1-2, with 10 bases aligning to TRBD1. Germline-derived CDR1 and CDR2 are GTSNPN and SVGIG (reference sequence). The CDR3 sequence is 14 residues long. V lost 1 base and J lost 2; bases outside the gene matches: 1. The CDR3 nucleotides read TGTGCCTGGAGTGCGGGACAGGGGAACTATGGCTACACCTTC. This sequence encodes CAWSAGQGNYGYTF.

This clone was observed a single time. The chain has TRBV7-8 and TRBJ2-1; no definite D call. The germline V gene encodes CDR1 SGHVS and CDR2 FQNEAQ. The CDR3 spans 11 residues. The CDR3 DNA reads as TGTGCAGGCGGAGCCTACAATGAGCAGTTCTTC. Protein: CAGGAYNEQFF. The full variable domain, completed using reference TRBV7-8 and TRBJ2-1, is GAGVSQSPRYKVAKRGQDVALRCDPISGHVSLFWYQQALGQGPEFLTYFQNEAQLDKSGLPSDRFFAERPEGSVSTLKIQRTQQEDSAVYLCAGGAYNEQFFGPGTRLTVL.

This chain connects TRBV6-5 to TRBJ2-3, with a weak D call TRBD1 (6 bases). Trimming shortened V by 4 bases and J by 7 bases, and 15 bases separated the two germline ends. This CDR3 has 14 residues. CDR1 is MNHEY and CDR2 is SVGAGI in the germline V gene. The CDR3 protein is CASSFQTGAYTQYF. The CDR3 bases are TGTGCCAGCAGTTTCCAGACAGGAGCCTATACGCAGTATTTT.

The chain links TRBV5-6 to TRBJ2-3; 10 bases map to TRBD2. Germline V gene lookup returns CDR1 SGHDT and CDR2 YYEEEE. The trim removed 3 bases at V and 2 bases at J, leaving 6 bases unmatched. The CDR3 consists of 16 residues. Written as DNA, the CDR3 is TGTGCCAGCAGCTCGAGCGGGAGGGGGATCACAGATACGCAGTATTTT. Protein product: CASSSSGRGITDTQYF.

J is TRBJ2-3 and V is TRBV5-1; 11 nucleotides align to TRBD2. The CDR3 consists of 17 residues. From germline, CDR1 is SGHRS and CDR2 YFSETQ. The V and J ends lost 6 bases and 0 bases, in that order; junction bases with no gene match: 9. In DNA, the CDR3 is TGCGCCAGCAAATTCACTAGCGGGAGCCCTAGCACAGATACGCAGTATTTT. Translation: CASKFTSGSPSTDTQYF.

The chain joins TRBV5-4 to TRBJ2-7; D is unclear. Trimming cost V 4 bases and J 5 bases, with 16 bases left between them. This CDR3 is built from 14 residues. Germline V CDR1 and CDR2: SGHNT, YYREEE (reference sequence). The CDR3 bases are TGTGCCAGCAGCCCGCCCACCGGTCCACACGAGCAGTACTTC. Amino acids: CASSPPTGPHEQYF.

The V call is TRBV4-2, the J call TRBJ1-4, with D uncertain. Trimming left V 4 bases short and J 7 bases short, with 19 bases between. CDR3 size: 16 residues. The germline V gene has CDR1 LGHNA and CDR2 YNFKEQ. The CDR3 region has the DNA TGTGCCAGCAGCCCACTACTATCCAGTAATCCTGAAAAACTGTTTTTT. Translating it yields CASSPLLSSNPEKLFF.

This clone was seen a handful of times. The chain has TRBV27 and TRBJ1-2; 7 bases map to TRBD1. This CDR3 contains 14 residues. The germline CDR1 and CDR2 sequences are MNHEY and SMNVEV (reference sequence). V lost 0 bases and J lost 7; bases outside the gene matches: 5. The CDR3 coding sequence is TGTGCCAGCAGTTTATCGGCCAGGGGGGTTGGCTACACCTTC. It is translated as CASSLSARGVGYTF.

This clone was found a few times. The gene calls are TRBV2 and TRBJ2-2; D might be TRBD1 (6 bases). The CDR3 length is 14 residues. In germline, CDR1 is SNHLY, CDR2 FYNNEI. V was pared by 8 bases and J by 5 bases, with 15 bases between. The CDR3 sequence: CASLRGEGTGELFF. The CDR3 DNA reads TGTGCCAGCCTCAGGGGCGAGGGAACCGGGGAGCTGTTTTTT.

The chain's CDR3 is CASSFPPGQGVNTGELFF. The CDR3 DNA follows: TGTGCCAGCAGCTTCCCCCCGGGACAGGGGGTGAACACCGGGGAGCTGTTTTTT. The rearrangement uses TRBV14 and TRBJ2-2, with 11 bases aligning to TRBD1. Germline lookup yields CDR1 SGHDN and CDR2 FVKESK. The CDR3 has 18 amino acids. The V segment lost 5 bases and the J segment 1 base; nucleotides outside the gene matches: 9.

This chain connects TRBV5-1 to TRBJ1-4; no reliable D call. CDR1 and CDR2 from the germline V gene are SGHRS and YFSETQ. The CDR3 runs 14 residues. The germline V and J ends were trimmed by 2 bases and 10 bases, with 15 bases remaining between them. The CDR3 DNA is TGCGCCAGCAGCTTCAACGGTGACGGCGGAAAACTGTTTTTT. Its protein is CASSFNGDGGKLFF.

This rearrangement joins TRBV6-6 to TRBJ2-7; possibly TRBD2 for D (5 bases). Trimming cost V 5 bases and J 6 bases, with 20 bases left between them. The germline V gene has CDR1 MNHNY and CDR2 SVGAGI (reference sequence). This CDR3 comprises 15 residues. In DNA, the CDR3 is TGTGCCAGCAGTCATCTGGACCGTACAACTAGCGAGCAGTACTTC. Translated: CASSHLDRTTSEQYF.